This TCR beta chain comes out of a study of CD8+ T cells in alopecia areata. Overall study: Tofacitinib was taken orally by treated patients, and the dose was 5 to 10 mg twice daily. Tofacitinib exposure lasted 6 to 18 months, followed by 6 months off drug.

RNA, once extracted, was reverse transcribed into cDNA for use as the sequencing template. Sequencing used immunoSEQ multiplex PCR; TCRdb keeps in-frame clones, though not all of them. The sample lists some 170,000 clones; roughly 65% were seen once. The authors sorted CD4+ and CD8+ T cells from PBMCs. Findings of the study overall: Tissue-resident alphabeta T cells belonging to normal skin likewise get sequenced within scalp specimens.

Deletions cut 2 bases from V and 0 bases from J, with 5 bases between. Per the germline V gene, CDR1 is LGHNA and CDR2 is YSLEER. CDR3 size: 13 residues. Concerning this clone: Its cognate antigen is unknown. The sample carries other DNA sequences with the same CDR3.

Material: CD4+ T cells sorted from blood, obtained at week 0. The clonotype was recovered from a human donor with alopecia areata. The chain is built from TRBV4-3 and TRBJ2-7; D is uncertain. CDR3 coding DNA: TGCGCCAGCAGCCAATTCTACTCCTACGAGCAGTACTTC. Protein sequence: CASSQFYSYEQYF.